This record concerns one TCR beta chain sequence. Its antigen is currently unknown. The data originate from a study of T cell clonotyping in hematopoietic cell transplantation. Regarding the study as a whole: Few recipient clonotypes overlapped donors; over 97% were de novo at given depth.

Produced via immunoSEQ multiplex PCR; TCRdb's table is partial and in-frame only. This sample has roughly 3,500 clones, with about 80% found just once. Germline V gene sequence: CDR1 MNHEY, CDR2 SVGAGI. This CDR3 is 16 amino acids long. With V trimmed by 0 bases and J by 6 bases, 10 bases remained unmatched. This clonotype was sampled from a female patient between 50 and 59 years old who had an allogeneic stem cell transplant from an unrelated donor, so the T cells may come from the graft donor. Some clones in this sample may be carry-over from other donors' samples. The starting material was peripheral blood mononuclear cells, obtained at the time of graft-versus-host disease after allogeneic stem cell transplant. The J gene is TRBJ1-2, the V gene TRBV6-5; TRBD1 matches at 7 bases. This CDR3 is CASSYSGTVGKDGYTF. CDR3 nucleotides: TGTGCCAGCAGTTACTCCGGGACAGTAGGAAAGGATGGCTACACCTTC.